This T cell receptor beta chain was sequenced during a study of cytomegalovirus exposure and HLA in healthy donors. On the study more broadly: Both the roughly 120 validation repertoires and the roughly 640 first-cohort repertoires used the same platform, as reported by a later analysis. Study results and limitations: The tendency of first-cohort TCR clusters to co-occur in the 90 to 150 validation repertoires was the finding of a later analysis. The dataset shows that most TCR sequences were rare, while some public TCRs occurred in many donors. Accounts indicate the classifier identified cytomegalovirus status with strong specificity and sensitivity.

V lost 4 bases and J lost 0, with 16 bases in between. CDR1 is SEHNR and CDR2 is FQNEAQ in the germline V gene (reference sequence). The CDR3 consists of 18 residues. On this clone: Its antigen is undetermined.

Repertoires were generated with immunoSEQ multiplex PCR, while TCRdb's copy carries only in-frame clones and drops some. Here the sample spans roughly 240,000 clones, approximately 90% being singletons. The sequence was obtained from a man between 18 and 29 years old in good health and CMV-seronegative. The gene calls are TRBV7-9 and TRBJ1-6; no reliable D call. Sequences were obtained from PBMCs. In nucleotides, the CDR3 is TGTGCCAGCAGCTCCACACACCCCGGGAGCTCCTATAATTCACCCCTCCACTTT. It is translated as CASSSTHPGSSYNSPLHF.